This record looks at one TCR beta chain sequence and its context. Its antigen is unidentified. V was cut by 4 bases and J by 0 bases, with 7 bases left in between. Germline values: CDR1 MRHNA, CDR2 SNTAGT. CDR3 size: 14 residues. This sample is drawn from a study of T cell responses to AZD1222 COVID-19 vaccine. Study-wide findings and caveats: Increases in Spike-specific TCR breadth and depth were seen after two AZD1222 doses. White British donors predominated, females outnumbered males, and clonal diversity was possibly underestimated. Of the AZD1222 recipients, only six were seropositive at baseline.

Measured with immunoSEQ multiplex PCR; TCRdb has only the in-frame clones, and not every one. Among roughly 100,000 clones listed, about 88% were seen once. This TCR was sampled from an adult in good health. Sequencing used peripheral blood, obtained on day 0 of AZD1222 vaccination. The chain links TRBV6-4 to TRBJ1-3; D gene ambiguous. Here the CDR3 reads CASSVKVSGNTIYF. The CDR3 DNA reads TGTGCCAGCAGTGTCAAAGTCTCTGGAAACACCATATATTTT.